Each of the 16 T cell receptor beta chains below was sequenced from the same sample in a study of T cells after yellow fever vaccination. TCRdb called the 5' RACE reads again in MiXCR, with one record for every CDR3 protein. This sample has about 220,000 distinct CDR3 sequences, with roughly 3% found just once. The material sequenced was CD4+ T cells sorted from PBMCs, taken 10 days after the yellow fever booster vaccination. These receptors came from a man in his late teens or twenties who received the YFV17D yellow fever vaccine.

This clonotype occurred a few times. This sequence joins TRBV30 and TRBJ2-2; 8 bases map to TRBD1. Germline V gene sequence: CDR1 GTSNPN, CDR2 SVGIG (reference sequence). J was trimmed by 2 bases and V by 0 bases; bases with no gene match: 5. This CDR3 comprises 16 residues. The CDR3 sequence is CAWSVIGQGNTGELFF. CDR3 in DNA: TGTGCCTGGAGTGTAATTGGACAGGGCAACACCGGGGAGCTGTTTTTT.

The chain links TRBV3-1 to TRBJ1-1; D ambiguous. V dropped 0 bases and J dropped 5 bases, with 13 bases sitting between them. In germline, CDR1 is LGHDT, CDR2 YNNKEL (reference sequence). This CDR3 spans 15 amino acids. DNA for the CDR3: TGTGCCAGCAGCCAAGATTGGGGAGGGCGGACTGAAGCTTTCTTT. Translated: CASSQDWGGRTEAFF.

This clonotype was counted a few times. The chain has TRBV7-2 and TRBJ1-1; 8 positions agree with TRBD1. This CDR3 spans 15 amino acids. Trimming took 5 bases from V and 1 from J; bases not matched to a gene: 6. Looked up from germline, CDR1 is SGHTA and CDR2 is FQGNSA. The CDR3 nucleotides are TGTGCCAGCAGCCCCCCGGGACAGGCGAACACTGAAGCTTTCTTT. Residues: CASSPPGQANTEAFF.

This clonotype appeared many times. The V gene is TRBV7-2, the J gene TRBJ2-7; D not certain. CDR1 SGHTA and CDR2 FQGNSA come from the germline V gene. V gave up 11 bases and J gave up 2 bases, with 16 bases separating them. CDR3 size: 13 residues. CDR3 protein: CAVSDRGPYEQYF. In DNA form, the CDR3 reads TGTGCCGTCAGCGACCGAGGACCCTACGAGCAGTACTTC.

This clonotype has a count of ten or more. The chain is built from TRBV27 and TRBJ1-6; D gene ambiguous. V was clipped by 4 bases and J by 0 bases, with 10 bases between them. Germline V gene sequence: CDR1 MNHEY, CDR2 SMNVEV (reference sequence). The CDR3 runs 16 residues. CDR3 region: CASSSRGSSYNSPLHF. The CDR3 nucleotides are TGTGCCAGCAGTTCCCGGGGAAGCTCCTATAATTCACCCCTCCACTTT.

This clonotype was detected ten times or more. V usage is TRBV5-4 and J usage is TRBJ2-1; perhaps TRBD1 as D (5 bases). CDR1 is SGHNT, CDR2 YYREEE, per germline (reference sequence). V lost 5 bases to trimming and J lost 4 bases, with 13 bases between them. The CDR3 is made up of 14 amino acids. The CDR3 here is CASRRWGGYNEQFF. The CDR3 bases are TGTGCCAGCAGACGATGGGGCGGATACAATGAGCAGTTCTTC.

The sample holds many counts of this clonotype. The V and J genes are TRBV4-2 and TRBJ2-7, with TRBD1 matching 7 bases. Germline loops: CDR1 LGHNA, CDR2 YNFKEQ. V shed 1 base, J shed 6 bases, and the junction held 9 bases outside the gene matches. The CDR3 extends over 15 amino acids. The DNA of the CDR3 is TGTGCCAGCAGCCAAGGAATGAGGGGGCTAGGCGAGCAGTACTTC. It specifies CASSQGMRGLGEQYF.

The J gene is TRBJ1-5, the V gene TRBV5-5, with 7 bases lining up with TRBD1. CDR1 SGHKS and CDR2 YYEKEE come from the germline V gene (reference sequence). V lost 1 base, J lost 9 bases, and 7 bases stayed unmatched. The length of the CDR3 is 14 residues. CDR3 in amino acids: CASSLSTGERPQHF. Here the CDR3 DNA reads TGTGCCAGCAGCTTGTCTACAGGGGAACGGCCCCAGCATTTT. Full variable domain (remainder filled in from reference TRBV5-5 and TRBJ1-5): DAGVTQSPTHLIKTRGQQVTLRCSPISGHKSVSWYQQVLGQGPQFIFQYYEKEERGRGNFPDRFSARQFPNYSSELNVNALLLGDSALYLCASSLSTGERPQHFGDGTRLSIL.

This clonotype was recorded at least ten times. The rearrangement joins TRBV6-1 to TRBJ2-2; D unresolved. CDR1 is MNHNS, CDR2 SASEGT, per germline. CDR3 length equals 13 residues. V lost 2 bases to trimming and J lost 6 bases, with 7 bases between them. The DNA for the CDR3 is TGTGCCAGCAGTGAAAGGGATCCCGGGGAGCTGTTTTTT. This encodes CASSERDPGELFF.

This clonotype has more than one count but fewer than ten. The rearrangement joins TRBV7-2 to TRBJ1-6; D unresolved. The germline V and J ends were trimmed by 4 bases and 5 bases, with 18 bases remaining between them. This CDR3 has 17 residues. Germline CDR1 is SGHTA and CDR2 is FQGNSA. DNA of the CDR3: TGTGCCAGCAGCTGGGGAGACCACCGTATCCATAATTCACCCCTCCACTTT. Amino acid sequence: CASSWGDHRIHNSPLHF.

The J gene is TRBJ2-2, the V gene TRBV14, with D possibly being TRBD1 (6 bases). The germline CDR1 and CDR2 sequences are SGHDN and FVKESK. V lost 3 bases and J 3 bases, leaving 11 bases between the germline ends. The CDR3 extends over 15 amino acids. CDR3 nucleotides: TGTGCCAGCAGCCAGTGGGGGCTCGACACCGGGGAGCTGTTTTTT. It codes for CASSQWGLDTGELFF.

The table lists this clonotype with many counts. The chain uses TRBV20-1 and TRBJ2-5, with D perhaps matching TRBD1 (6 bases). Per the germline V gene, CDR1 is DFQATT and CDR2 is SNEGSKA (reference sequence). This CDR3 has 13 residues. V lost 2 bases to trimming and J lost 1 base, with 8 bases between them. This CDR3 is CSARRTVQETQYF. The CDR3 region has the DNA TGCAGTGCTAGACGGACAGTCCAAGAGACCCAGTACTTC.

The CDR3 here is CASPRQGEDYGYTF. The CDR3 DNA reads TGTGCCAGCCCACGACAGGGGGAGGACTATGGCTACACCTTC. The chain joins TRBV2 to TRBJ1-2, with 9 bases identical to TRBD1. The CDR3 covers 14 residues. V shed 8 bases and J 3 bases; nucleotides not matched to a gene: 7. Per germline, CDR1 SNHLY and CDR2 FYNNEI.

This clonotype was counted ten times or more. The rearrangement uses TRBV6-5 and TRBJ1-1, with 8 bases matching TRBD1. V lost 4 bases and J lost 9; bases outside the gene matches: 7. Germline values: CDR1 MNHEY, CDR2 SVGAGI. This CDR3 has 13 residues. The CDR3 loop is CASSFSGQGQAFF. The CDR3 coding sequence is TGTGCCAGCAGTTTTTCCGGACAGGGTCAAGCTTTCTTT.

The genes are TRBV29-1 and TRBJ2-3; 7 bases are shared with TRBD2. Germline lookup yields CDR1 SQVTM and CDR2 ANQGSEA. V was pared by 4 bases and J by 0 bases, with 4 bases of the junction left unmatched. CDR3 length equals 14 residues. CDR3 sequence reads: CSVGEGGSTDTQYF. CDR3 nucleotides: TGCAGCGTTGGGGAGGGCGGGAGCACAGATACGCAGTATTTT.

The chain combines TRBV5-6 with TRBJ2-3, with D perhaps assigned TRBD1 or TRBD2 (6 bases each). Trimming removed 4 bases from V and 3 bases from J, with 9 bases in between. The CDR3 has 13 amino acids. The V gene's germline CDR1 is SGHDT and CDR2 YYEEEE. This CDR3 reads CASSRGRTDTQYF. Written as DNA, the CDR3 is TGTGCCAGCAGCCGGGGGCGGACAGATACGCAGTATTTT.